Listed below are T cell receptor beta chains from one sample, sequenced in a study of control samples from healthy donors and cancer patients. Assay used: immunoSEQ multiplex PCR; TCRdb lists only in-frame clones, some missing. The table lists approximately 100,000 clones, 88% of them singletons, with around an eighth in the top ten. The specimen was blood. These receptors were collected from a man between 25 and 39 years old in good health. Each CDR3 is given with its conserved first and last residue. The order of the fields is J gene, V gene, clone size, D gene, CDR3 DNA, CDR3 protein. A D gene is named only where the DNA matches it firmly. Clone size is shown for a subset of rows, as once, few, many or a class of expanded clone.

TRBJ1-5,TRBV18,-,-,TGTGCCAGCTCACCAGCGAGTGGCTGGGATCAGCCCCAGCATTTT,CASSPASGWDQPQHF
TRBJ2-7,TRBV5-1,once,-,TGCGCCAGCAGCTACGGTGTTGCCTACGAGCAGTACTTC,CASSYGVAYEQYF
TRBJ2-1,TRBV29-1,-,-,TGCAGCGTTAGGTTTCTGGGGTCATGGCGCGAGGAGCAGTTCTTC,CSVRFLGSWREEQFF
TRBJ1-4,TRBV7-6,once,-,TGTGCCAGCAGCTCTTCCACGTCAACTAATGAAAAACTGTTTTTT,CASSSSTSTNEKLFF
TRBJ2-7,TRBV6-4,-,-,TGTGCCAGCAGTGACGGGGTGGGGGAGCAGTACTTC,CASSDGVGEQYF
TRBJ2-5,TRBV10-3,-,TRBD1,TGTGCCATCAGTGAGTTGACAGGGGGGCAAGAGACCCAGTACTTC,CAISELTGGQETQYF
TRBJ2-7,TRBV28,-,-,TGTGCCAGCAGTACCCCGTCCTACGAGCAGTACTTC,CASSTPSYEQYF
TRBJ2-6,TRBV2,-,-,TGTGCCAGCAGTGACATAGCGGTGACTGGGGCCAACGTCCTGACTTTC,CASSDIAVTGANVLTF
TRBJ2-1,TRBV20-1,-,TRBD2,TGCAGTGCTAGTGAACTAGCGGGCCTATACAATGAGCAGTTCTTC,CSASELAGLYNEQFF
TRBJ2-2,TRBV4-1,few,-,TGCGCCAGCGCCTGGACTGAATCGGACACCGGGGAGCTGTTTTTT,CASAWTESDTGELFF